The entry below gives a single T cell receptor (beta chain) sequence along with its context. Its antigen is unknown. No quality values exist for individual bases; no much larger clone is one base distant. TCRbeta CDR3 regions were amplified from genomic DNA by means of the immunoSEQ Assay, a bias-controlled multiplex PCR. Concerning the study's data processing: The number of nucleated cells in each sample was estimated from the amplification of reference gene primers within the assay. To quantify the absolute abundance of each unique TCRbeta CDR3 rearrangement, sequence reads were collapsed and filtered. For each sample, productive Simpson clonality was calculated as the square root of Simpson's diversity index over productive rearrangements. Drawn from immuneACCESS, this table holds only the in-frame rearrangements with V and J called that TCRdb kept. Clones are partly lost; checked studies trace under half to an unresolved V gene and leave the rest unexplained. That table supplies the V and J calls and clone size; D and trimming were determined from the DNA. The sample yields about 200,000 clones; approximately 78% were counted once. Over 7% of the sample goes to the ten largest clones.

The data were taken from a study of blood T cell repertoires in COVID-19 (dated by TCRdb to 2020 to 2021). With respect to the entire study: Samples from collaborators originated in the United States, Italy and Spain and spanned both the acute and convalescent phases of COVID-19. The prospective study material was composed of cDNA or gDNA derived from T cells, B-cell-depleted T cells, or PBMCs. The dataset comprised deeply sampled blood TCRbeta repertoires from subjects exposed to, actively infected with, or recovered from COVID-19. The repertoires were released in a freely available public database intended as a resource for research on the immune response to SARS-CoV-2. The samples were drawn from the first 160 participants of the ongoing ImmuneRACE study and from under 1,500 subjects provided by 6 global collaborators. The sample metadata nearly always contained a de-identified subject ID, COVID-19 status, age in years and sex. Where available, HLA class I and class II types were taken from metadata supplied by the sample provider and were not determined by assay-based typing. Findings and caveats that apply to the study as a whole: Clinical and demographic metadata were provided uncurated, with the amount varying by source and participant.

Ends trimmed: V by 6 bases, J by 7 bases; bases unmatched to a gene: 15. Measured from the cysteine to the phenylalanine, the CDR3 is 16 residues long. CDR3 DNA only is kept here, 48 bases in frame from base 1. From a lookup of the germline V gene, CDR1 and CDR2 are MDHEN and SYDVKM. One collaborating source in Seattle enrolled patients while the patients were actively infected and followed the patients over time throughout the course of disease. Each collaborating institution followed its own protocols to collect whole blood in K2EDTA tubes. For TCRbeta analysis, collaborator samples were shipped as frozen whole blood, as isolated PBMCs, or as DNA extracted from either sample type.

The TCR was taken from a woman over 75 with COVID-19, enrolled during active disease. Sequencing was carried out using peripheral blood. The sequence is built from TRBV28 and TRBJ2-1; 7 middle bases align to TRBD2. The DNA sequence reads TGTGCCAGCAGCTCCCCAGGGACTAAATACTCGAATGAGCAGTTCTTC. Protein translation: CASSSPGTKYSNEQFF.